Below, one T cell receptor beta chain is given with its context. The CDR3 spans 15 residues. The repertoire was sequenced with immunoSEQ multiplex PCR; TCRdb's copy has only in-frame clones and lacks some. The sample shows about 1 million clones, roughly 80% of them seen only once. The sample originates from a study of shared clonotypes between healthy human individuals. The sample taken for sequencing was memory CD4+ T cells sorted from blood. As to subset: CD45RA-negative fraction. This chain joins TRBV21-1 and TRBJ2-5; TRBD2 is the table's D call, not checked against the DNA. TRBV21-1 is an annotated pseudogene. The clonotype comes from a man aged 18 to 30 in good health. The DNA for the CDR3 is TGTGCCAGCAGCAGGGATTATCGGGGAGACGAGACCCAGTACTTC. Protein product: CASSRDYRGDETQYF.